A single T cell receptor (beta chain) is shown here with its context. The sample is drawn from a study of sequential checkpoint blockade in melanoma. Study in general: Both treatment sequences were followed by maintenance nivolumab.

The CDR3 contains 13 residues. Trimming took off 2 bases at V and 5 bases at J, with 9 bases between the two ends. CDR1 is SGHTA and CDR2 is FQGNSA in the germline V gene. Treatment of the sample: randomized to nivolumab then ipilimumab (arm A) or the reverse (arm B). Sorted cells were live CD3+CD8+, lacking CD19 and CD56, from PBMCs. Profiled with immunoSEQ multiplex PCR; TCRdb holds only in-frame clones, not every one. The sample yields approximately 22,000 clones, roughly four fifths seen once. This receptor was taken from a human donor with melanoma. The genes are TRBV7-2 and TRBJ2-5; TRBD2 is a possible D gene (5 bases). This specimen was CD8+ T cells sorted from blood (inferred from file names), taken from a patient given nivolumab and ipilimumab in sequence. The CDR3, as DNA: TGTGCCAGCAGCTTAACTAGTTTGGAGACCCAGTACTTC. This translates into CASSLTSLETQYF.